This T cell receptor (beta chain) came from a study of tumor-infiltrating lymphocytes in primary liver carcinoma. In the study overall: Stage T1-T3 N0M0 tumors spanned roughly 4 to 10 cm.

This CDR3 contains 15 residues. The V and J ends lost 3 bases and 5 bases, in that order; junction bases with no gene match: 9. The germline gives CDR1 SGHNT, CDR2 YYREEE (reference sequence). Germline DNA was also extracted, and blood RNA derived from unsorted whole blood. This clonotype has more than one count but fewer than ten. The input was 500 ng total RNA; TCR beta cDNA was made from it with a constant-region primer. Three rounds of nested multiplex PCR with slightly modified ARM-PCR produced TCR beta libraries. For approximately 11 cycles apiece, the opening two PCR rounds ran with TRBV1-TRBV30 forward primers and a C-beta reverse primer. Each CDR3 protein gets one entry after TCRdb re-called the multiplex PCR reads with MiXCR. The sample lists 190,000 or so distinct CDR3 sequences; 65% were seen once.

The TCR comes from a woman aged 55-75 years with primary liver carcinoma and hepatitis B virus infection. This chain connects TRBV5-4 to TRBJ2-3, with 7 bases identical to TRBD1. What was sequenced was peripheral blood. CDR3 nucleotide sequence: TGTGCCAGCAGCTCACGTCGGACAGGCAGAGATACGCAGTATTTT. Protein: CASSSRRTGRDTQYF.